These T cell receptor beta chains were read from a single sample in a study of T cells expressing NK-cell markers. TCRdb re-called the 5' RACE reads and shows each CDR3 protein once, DNA omitted. The sample holds about 2,200 distinct CDR3 sequences. The specimen was blood T cells: a sorted CD56 or NKG2C T cell subset, CD4+ or CD8+ T cells, or bulk PBMC T cells (not recorded which). These receptors came from a woman aged 18-29 years in good health. Both conserved end residues are part of each CDR3. Not every row has a clone size; where given, it reads once, few, many or a size class.

TRBV7-6	.	TRBJ2-1	CASSLNQGPYNEQFF
TRBV20-1	medium-sized	TRBJ2-1	CSASGREYNEQFF
TRBV5-1	.	TRBJ2-3	CASSLAKPGPGDTQYF
TRBV5-6	large	TRBJ1-2	CASSLAVTGRDYGYTF
TRBV27	.	TRBJ2-6	CASSELSGANVLTF
TRBV7-9	.	TRBJ2-2	CASRALGDGELFF
TRBV11-2	.	TRBJ2-1	CASSLGPGSSYNEQFF
TRBV3-1	.	TRBJ1-6	CASSQAGTANSPLHF
TRBV20-1	medium-sized	TRBJ1-1	CSAKKGLETEAFF
TRBV20-1	.	TRBJ2-3	CSASRTSGRADTQYF
TRBV6-1	medium-sized	TRBJ1-5	CASSPRANQPQHF
TRBV9	medium-sized	TRBJ2-3	CASSVGLAEGTQTQYF
TRBV27	medium-sized	TRBJ2-1	CASSGSEYNEQFF
TRBV6-2/TRBV6-3	.	TRBJ2-3	CASGGRVTDTQYF
TRBV20-1	.	TRBJ2-7	CSAQDGDSSYEQYF
TRBV4-2	medium-sized	TRBJ2-2	CASSQDSSGGAGELFF
TRBV20-1	.	TRBJ2-1	CSARSGTYNEQFF
TRBV20-1	.	TRBJ1-2	CSASAGYGYTF
TRBV15	.	TRBJ2-3	CATSRALSGRATDTQYF
TRBV3-1	.	TRBJ2-5	CASSQDVISAETQYF
TRBV29-1	medium-sized	TRBJ1-2	CSVGSDRGLYGHGYTF
TRBV29-1	.	TRBJ1-1	CSVVIGAVNTEAFF
TRBV6-4	large	TRBJ2-2	CASSDGDTGELFF
TRBV6-1	medium-sized	TRBJ2-2	CASREPGDTGELFF
TRBV6-1	.	TRBJ2-2	CASNRQADTGELFF